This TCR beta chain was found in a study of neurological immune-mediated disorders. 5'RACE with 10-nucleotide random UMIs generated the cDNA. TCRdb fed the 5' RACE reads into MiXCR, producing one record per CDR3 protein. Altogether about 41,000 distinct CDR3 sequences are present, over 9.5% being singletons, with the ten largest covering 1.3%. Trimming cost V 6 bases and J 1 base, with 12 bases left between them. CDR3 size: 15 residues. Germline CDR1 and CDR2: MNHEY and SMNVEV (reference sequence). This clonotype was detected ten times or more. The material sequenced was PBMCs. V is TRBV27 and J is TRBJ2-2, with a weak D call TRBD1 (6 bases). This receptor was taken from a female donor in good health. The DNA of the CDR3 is TGTGCCAGCAGAACAGGGTATGAGAACACCGGGGAGCTGTTTTTT. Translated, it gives CASRTGYENTGELFF.